The 15 T cell receptor beta chains below all came from one sample that was sequenced in a study of T cells after yellow fever vaccination (dated by TCRdb to about 2019). Sample treatment or condition, as interpreted from the label and publication: live attenuated yellow fever vaccine strain. Library method: 5' RACE. TCRdb lists the instrument as Illumina HiSeq 2500. The raw public reads went through TCRdb reprocessing: fastp at Q25, MiXCR clone calling, in-frame beta chains kept. Rows are unified per CDR3 protein, each entry keeping the most common DNA and genes. In all, the sample holds around 49,000 distinct CDR3 sequences, and roughly 6.4% of those were seen once. The ten largest clones capture 15% of the sample. Source: CD8+ T cells not binding an NS4B(214-222) dextramer, sorted from PBMCs, taken 45 days after the yellow fever booster vaccination. According to the study, the label for this sample's cell subset or site signals: NS4B epitope dextramer-negative CD8 T cells. These receptors all come from a young man who received the YFV17D yellow fever vaccine.

The J gene is TRBJ1-2, the V gene TRBV20-1; unclear D gene. CDR1 and CDR2 (germline): DFQATT, SNEGSKA (reference sequence). Deletions cut 2 bases from V and 0 bases from J, with 19 bases between. The CDR3 extends over 17 amino acids. In nucleotides, the CDR3 is TGCAGTGCTAGAAGCACCCTCCCCACCCATTCTAACTATGGCTACACCTTC. Its translation is CSARSTLPTHSNYGYTF.

This clonotype was picked up many times. The rearrangement links TRBV6-2 or TRBV6-3 to TRBJ2-5; perhaps D is TRBD1 or TRBD2 (6 bases each). V lost 2 bases, J lost 6 bases, and 10 bases lay in between. Germline CDR1 is MNHEY and CDR2 is SVGEGT. The CDR3 has 13 amino acids. This chain's CDR3 is CASSYDGGKTQYF. In DNA, the CDR3 is TGTGCCAGCAGTTACGACGGGGGCAAGACCCAGTACTTC.

The sample holds many counts of this clonotype. The chain recombines TRBV4-3 with TRBJ2-3; 12 bases map to TRBD2. The ends lost 4 bases at V and 3 bases at J; junction bases unmatched: 8. CDR3 length equals 17 residues. The germline V gene has CDR1 LGHNA and CDR2 YSLEER. The CDR3 is CASSRSSTSGRTDTQYF. CDR3 coding DNA: TGCGCCAGCAGCCGCTCGTCGACTAGCGGGAGAACAGATACGCAGTATTTT.

This clonotype was seen ten or more times. The chain uses TRBV6-1 and TRBJ1-1, with a weak D call TRBD1 (5 bases). Trimming removed 7 bases from V and 1 base from J, with 10 bases in between. This CDR3 has 13 amino acids. Germline V CDR1 and CDR2: MNHNS, SASEGT. CDR3: CASTIGENTEAFF. In DNA, the CDR3 is TGTGCCAGCACCATAGGGGAGAACACTGAAGCTTTCTTT.

The rearrangement uses TRBV29-1 and TRBJ2-1, with D perhaps TRBD2 (5 bases). Germline-derived CDR1 and CDR2 are SQVTM and ANQGSEA. Trimming removed 4 bases at V and 8 bases at J, with 12 bases between. The CDR3 consists of 12 residues. The CDR3 DNA sequence: TGCAGCGTTGTAATGGCCGGGGATGAGCAGTTCTTC. Protein product: CSVVMAGDEQFF.

The genes are TRBV6-5 and TRBJ1-5; D unresolved. The germline V gene has CDR1 MNHEY and CDR2 SVGAGI. V shed 2 bases and J shed 0 bases, with 17 bases lying between them. CDR3 length equals 18 residues. The CDR3 DNA reads TGTGCCAGCAGTTACCACCCGAGGACTTCGCATAGCAATCAGCCCCAGCATTTT. This gives the protein CASSYHPRTSHSNQPQHF.

A remark on this clonotype: A clone one base away is much larger, so this may be a read error. The rearrangement uses TRBV11-2 and TRBJ2-7; D ambiguous. The CDR3 length is 15 residues. The germline V and J ends were trimmed by 5 bases and 1 base, with 15 bases remaining between them. Germline CDR1 and CDR2: SGHAT and FQNNGV. The CDR3 DNA follows: TGTGCCAGCAGCGCTCCACCAGGCCGATCCTACGAGCAGTACTTC. Protein product: CASSAPPGRSYEQYF. Full variable domain (rest looked up from reference TRBV11-2 and TRBJ2-7): EAGVAQSPRYKIIEKRQSVAFWCNPISGHATLYWYQQILGQGPKLLIQFQNNGVVDDSQLPKDRFSAERLKGVDSTLKIQPAKLEDSAVYLCASSAPPGRSYEQYFGPGTRLTVT.

This clonotype showed up many times. The chain uses TRBV24-1 and TRBJ2-5; 9 nucleotides align to TRBD2. Germline V gene sequence: CDR1 KGHDR, CDR2 SFDVKD. This CDR3 spans 15 amino acids. Trimming removed 12 bases from V and 5 bases from J; junction bases left unmatched: 15. DNA of the CDR3: TGTGCCGCCCGCCGCGGAGCGGGAGGTGAGGAGACCCAGTACTTC. Translating gives CAARRGAGGEETQYF.

This clonotype was observed at least ten times. This rearrangement joins TRBV10-2 to TRBJ2-6, with D unclear. The CDR3 totals 13 residues. V was trimmed by 7 bases and J by 4 bases, leaving 8 bases between them. Germline CDR1 is WSHSY and CDR2 is SAAADI. The CDR3 region has the DNA TGCGCCAGCACCCCCCCGGGGGCCAACGTCCTGACTTTC. Translation: CASTPPGANVLTF.

The sample holds many counts of this clonotype. The chain uses TRBV5-4 and TRBJ2-5; 7 bases are a match to TRBD2. J lost 1 base, V lost 4 bases, and 7 bases had no gene match. CDR1 SGHNT and CDR2 YYREEE come from the germline V gene (reference sequence). The CDR3 has 15 amino acids. The CDR3 coding sequence is TGTGCCAGCAGCCACAGTCTAGCGGCCCAAGAGACCCAGTACTTC. Translation: CASSHSLAAQETQYF.

The chain couples TRBV19 to TRBJ1-3, with D tentatively TRBD1 (6 bases). V gave up 7 bases and J gave up 0 bases, with 16 bases separating them. The CDR3 has 16 residues. Germline values: CDR1 LNHDA, CDR2 SQIVND (reference sequence). The CDR3 nucleotides are TGTGCCAGTACCCGGGACACCCTTAGCTCTGGAAACACCATATATTTT. This translates into CASTRDTLSSGNTIYF.

This clonotype was recorded many times. This rearrangement joins TRBV11-2 to TRBJ1-1, with a possible D match to TRBD1 (5 bases). V dropped 4 bases and J dropped 2 bases, with 14 bases sitting between them. This CDR3 is 15 amino acids long. CDR1 is SGHAT, CDR2 FQNNGV, per germline. For the CDR3, the DNA is TGTGCCAGCAGCTACGGGGCCTTTCACAACACTGAAGCTTTCTTT. This sequence encodes CASSYGAFHNTEAFF.

This clonotype appeared many times. The gene calls are TRBV7-9 and TRBJ2-3; TRBD2 matches 8 bases. This CDR3 comprises 16 residues. Germline CDR1 is SEHNR and CDR2 is FQNEAQ (reference sequence). The V segment lost 5 bases and the J segment 0 bases; nucleotides outside the gene matches: 7. The CDR3 DNA reads as TGTGCCAGCAGCGAAACTAGCGGAGCTAGCACAGATACGCAGTATTTT. It is translated as CASSETSGASTDTQYF.

This clonotype counts as medium-sized (0.01 to 0.1%). This chain uses TRBV5-6 with TRBJ2-3; 7 nucleotides match TRBD2. The V gene's germline CDR1 is SGHDT and CDR2 YYEEEE. This CDR3 is built from 15 residues. V trimming: 10 bases; J trimming: 2 bases; junction bases outside the gene matches: 13. CDR3 loop: CAGGASGTLTDTQYF. The CDR3 nucleotides are TGTGCCGGCGGGGCTAGCGGTACCCTCACAGATACGCAGTATTTT.

This clonotype has at least ten counts. The CDR3 sequence is CASTSQYYNSPLHF. The CDR3 coding sequence is TGTGCCAGTACCTCACAGTACTATAATTCACCCCTCCACTTT. The genes are TRBV19 and TRBJ1-6; D not resolved. This CDR3 is built from 14 residues. Germline V gene data show CDR1 as LNHDA and CDR2 as SQIVND (reference sequence). Trimming shortened V by 7 bases and J by 3 bases, and 10 bases separated the two germline ends.